The 30 T cell receptor beta chains given below trace back to one sample, sequenced in a study of Ad26.COV2.S vaccination and SARS-CoV-2 variants. Method: immunoSEQ multiplex PCR; TCRdb's copy keeps in-frame clones and lacks some. Counted here are approximately 300,000 clones, about 86% occurring once; the ten biggest clones make up 1.5% to 2%. Treatment noted: 15 to 20 received Ad26.COV2.S at low or high dose, single or two shots; several received placebo; per-sample allocation not given. Sampling was done on day 63 after the first vaccine or placebo injection. The source was peripheral blood, collected in a trial of Ad26.COV2.S vaccine versus placebo. These TCRs come from a person between 18 and 65 years old who received the Ad26.COV2.S COVID-19 vaccine or a placebo.

The chain combines TRBV15 with TRBJ2-7; D possibly uses TRBD1 or TRBD2 (6 bases each). V shed 1 base and J shed 4 bases, with 17 bases lying between them. The germline CDR1 and CDR2 sequences are LNHNV and YYDKDF (reference sequence). There are 16 residues in the CDR3. The CDR3 region has the DNA TGTGCCACCAGCAGAGCGGACAGCCGGGGGCCTTACGAGCAGTACTTC. Its protein product is CATSRADSRGPYEQYF.

The chain has TRBV19 and TRBJ2-3; 7 bases map to TRBD1. V lost 4 bases, J lost 2 bases, and 6 bases stayed unmatched. The CDR3 length is 15 residues. Germline assignment: CDR1 LNHDA and CDR2 SQIVND (reference sequence). CDR3 in amino acids: CASSTGQFPTDTQYF. In DNA form, the CDR3 reads TGTGCCAGTAGTACGGGACAGTTCCCCACAGATACGCAGTATTTT.

Only one count was recorded for this clone. This chain uses TRBV18 with TRBJ1-4; possible D gene TRBD1, 6 bases. This CDR3 has 14 amino acids. V was pared by 5 bases and J by 6 bases, with 13 bases between. Germline V gene lookup returns CDR1 KGHSH and CDR2 LQKENI. CDR3 nucleotide sequence: TGTGCCAGCTCAACGGGGGCAGGGGATGAAAAACTGTTTTTT. Translated, it gives CASSTGAGDEKLFF. The full variable domain, its missing parts supplied by reference TRBV18 and TRBJ1-4, is NAGVMQNPRHLVRRRGQEARLRCSPMKGHSHVYWYRQLPEEGLKFMVYLQKENIIDESGMPKERFSAEFPKEGPSILRIQQVVRGDSAAYFCASSTGAGDEKLFFGSGTQLSVL.

V and J are TRBV4-1 and TRBJ1-3, with a tentative D call TRBD1 (5 bases). The germline gives CDR1 MGHRA, CDR2 YSYEKL. The CDR3 covers 17 residues. The ends were cut back, 1 base at V and 4 bases at J, with 17 bases in the middle. The CDR3 coding sequence is TGCGCCAGCAGCCAAGTATTAAAACAGGAAAAAGGAAACACCATATATTTT. Translation gives CASSQVLKQEKGNTIYF.

The chain recombines TRBV13 with TRBJ1-1, with TRBD1 matching over 8 bases. This CDR3 comprises 16 residues. The V and J ends lost 6 bases and 8 bases, in that order; junction bases with no gene match: 17. Germline CDR1 PRHDT, CDR2 FYEKMQ (reference sequence). The CDR3, as DNA: TGTGCCAGCAGTATTTCAGGGGGCGGGTATGCTTTCGAAGCTTTCTTT. It encodes CASSISGGGYAFEAFF.

In the case of this clone: This specimen includes other DNA sequences encoding the same CDR3. The chain is built from TRBV15 and TRBJ2-3, with D possibly being TRBD1 or TRBD2 (5 bases each). V lost 0 bases, J lost 3 bases, and 13 bases lay in between. Germline V CDR1 and CDR2: LNHNV, YYDKDF (reference sequence). The CDR3 sequence is 16 residues long. The CDR3 DNA reads TGTGCCACCAGCAGAGACGAAGGTTGGGGGACAGATACGCAGTATTTT. Protein: CATSRDEGWGTDTQYF.

The chain uses TRBV3-1 (or the pseudogene TRBV3-2) and TRBJ1-2; TRBD1 might be the D (6 bases). CDR3 length: 13 residues. The V gene's germline CDR1 is LGHDT and CDR2 YNNKEL (reference sequence). Trimming stripped 4 bases from V and 8 bases from J, with 14 bases between. The DNA of the CDR3 is TGTGCCAGCAGCCCCTCCAGGGGACGGGGCTACACCTTC. Its translation: CASSPSRGRGYTF.

The chain links TRBV6-5 to TRBJ1-4; the D gene is possibly TRBD1 (5 bases). V was shortened by 0 bases and J by 6 bases, with 11 bases between the two germline ends. Germline V CDR1 and CDR2: MNHEY, SVGAGI. The CDR3 sequence is 15 residues long. CDR3 nucleotides: TGTGCCAGCAGTTACTCACCGGCCAGGGATGAAAAACTGTTTTTT. It encodes CASSYSPARDEKLFF.

On this clone itself: Other DNA variants within this sample encode the same CDR3. V gene TRBV9 combines with J gene TRBJ2-5; D remains ambiguous. V lost 4 bases and J lost 5, with 6 bases in between. This CDR3 is 11 amino acids long. Germline V gives CDR1 SGDLS, CDR2 YYNGEE. The CDR3 loop is CASSIGETQYF. The CDR3 coding sequence is TGTGCCAGCAGCATAGGCGAGACCCAGTACTTC.

The chain links TRBV3-1 (or the pseudogene TRBV3-2) to TRBJ1-6, with a weak D call TRBD1 (5 bases). The germline V gene has CDR1 LGHDT and CDR2 YNNKEL (reference sequence). V was trimmed by 4 bases and J by 7 bases, leaving 17 bases between them. The CDR3 runs to 16 residues. CDR3 in amino acids: CASSLSSGGGNSPLHF. CDR3 DNA: TGTGCCAGCAGCCTCTCGAGTGGGGGAGGGAATTCACCCCTCCACTTT.

The chain is built from TRBV5-6 and TRBJ1-4; no definite D call. The CDR3 has 14 amino acids. CDR1 and CDR2 (germline): SGHDT, YYEEEE. The ends were cut back, 4 bases at V and 8 bases at J, with 15 bases in the middle. The CDR3 DNA reads as TGTGCCAGCAGCCCCCTCGCGAGTAGGGAAAAACTGTTTTTT. Translating it yields CASSPLASREKLFF.

This chain joins TRBV28 and TRBJ2-7; 7 bases agree with TRBD1. V was clipped by 3 bases and J by 1 base; unmatched bases: 24. Germline V gene sequence: CDR1 MDHEN, CDR2 SYDVKM. This CDR3 comprises 21 residues. Here the CDR3 DNA reads TGTGCCAGCAGTTTCCAGAAACATAAGGCGAACTACAGGGGTATGTCCTACGAGCAGTACTTC. Translation: CASSFQKHKANYRGMSYEQYF.

The chain recombines TRBV5-4 with TRBJ1-2, with D possibly TRBD1 on 5 matching bases. Germline V gene sequence: CDR1 SGHNT, CDR2 YYREEE (reference sequence). V was trimmed by 0 bases and J by 3 bases, leaving 12 bases between them. The CDR3 has 15 amino acids. CDR3 loop: CASSLDGFRDYGYTF. The CDR3 DNA sequence: TGTGCCAGCAGCTTGGACGGATTCAGGGACTATGGCTACACCTTC.

This chain links TRBV5-6 with TRBJ2-1, with D perhaps TRBD2 (5 bases). The germline gives CDR1 SGHDT, CDR2 YYEEEE. V was pared by 0 bases and J by 4 bases, with 11 bases between. The CDR3 totals 15 residues. For the CDR3, the DNA is TGTGCCAGCAGCTTGGGGTTAGGAGGATACAATGAGCAGTTCTTC. It specifies CASSLGLGGYNEQFF.

This clone was observed once. Other DNA sequences of this sample code for an identical CDR3. The chain has TRBV6-5 and TRBJ1-1, with D hard to call. Germline CDR1 reads MNHEY; CDR2 reads SVGAGI. Trimming stripped 0 bases from V and 11 bases from J, with 7 bases between. The CDR3 contains 11 residues. In DNA form, the CDR3 reads TGTGCCAGCAGTTACTCAGGAGGGGCTTTCTTT. It is translated as CASSYSGGAFF.

The DNA for the CDR3 is TGTGCCAGCAGCGTAAGTGGCGGGAGCTCCTACGAGCAGTACTTC. Protein: CASSVSGGSSYEQYF. This rearrangement joins TRBV9 to TRBJ2-7, with 7 bases matching TRBD2. The germline gives CDR1 SGDLS, CDR2 YYNGEE. V lost 1 base and J lost 0; bases outside the gene matches: 4. This CDR3 contains 15 residues.

This rearrangement joins TRBV5-1 to TRBJ1-2; maybe TRBD1 (6 bases). The CDR3 runs to 15 residues. CDR1 is SGHRS and CDR2 is YFSETQ in the germline V gene. The V end was cut by 2 bases, the J end by 2 bases, with 13 bases between. CDR3 bases: TGCGCCAGCAGCTTCGGACAGAACAGGAACTATGGCTACACCTTC. Protein: CASSFGQNRNYGYTF.

The chain carries TRBV18 and TRBJ1-1; 9 nucleotides line up with TRBD1. The J segment lost 4 bases and the V segment lost 2 bases, leaving 5 bases of the junction unmatched. The CDR3 loop spans 15 amino acids. The germline V gene has CDR1 KGHSH and CDR2 LQKENI. The CDR3 here is CASSPTGQGSTEAFF. DNA for the CDR3: TGTGCCAGCTCACCAACGGGACAGGGATCCACTGAAGCTTTCTTT.

The chain is built from TRBV10-1 and TRBJ1-1; a possible D gene is TRBD1 (5 bases). From germline, CDR1 is WNHNN and CDR2 SYGVQD (reference sequence). V lost 4 bases and J lost 3, with 9 bases in between. This CDR3 is built from 13 residues. The CDR3 nucleotides read TGCGCCAGCAGTGTGGGGGGGGACACTGAAGCTTTCTTT. It is translated as CASSVGGDTEAFF.

V gene TRBV18 combines with J gene TRBJ2-5; D is unclear. Trimming took 2 bases from V and 6 from J, leaving 10 bases between them. The germline gives CDR1 KGHSH, CDR2 LQKENI. This CDR3 spans 13 amino acids. DNA for the CDR3: TGTGCCAGCTCACCAGGAAGGGAAAAGACCCAGTACTTC. Encoded protein: CASSPGREKTQYF. The variable domain in full, completed from reference TRBV18 and TRBJ2-5, reads NAGVMQNPRHLVRRRGQEARLRCSPMKGHSHVYWYRQLPEEGLKFMVYLQKENIIDESGMPKERFSAEFPKEGPSILRIQQVVRGDSAAYFCASSPGREKTQYFGPGTRLLVL.

Only a few counts were recorded for this clone. The chain couples TRBV6-5 to TRBJ2-7; 7 bases are a match to TRBD1. CDR3 size: 15 residues. The germline V gene encodes CDR1 MNHEY and CDR2 SVGAGI. V gave up 7 bases and J gave up 2 bases; unmatched junction bases: 11. The CDR3 DNA follows: TGTGCCAGCACTACGTCAGGGACAGCCCCCTACGAGCAGTACTTC. Its translation: CASTTSGTAPYEQYF.

The chain uses TRBV7-9 and TRBJ1-5, with D maybe TRBD1 (6 bases). This CDR3 is built from 14 residues. The germline V gene encodes CDR1 SEHNR and CDR2 FQNEAQ (reference sequence). V lost 4 bases, J lost 6 bases, and 13 bases lay in between. In nucleotides, the CDR3 is TGTGCCAGCAGCTCACAGGGAAGCGGTCAGCCCCAGCATTTT. This encodes CASSSQGSGQPQHF.

The V gene is TRBV5-6, the J gene TRBJ1-1; 8 positions match TRBD1. The CDR3 sequence is 15 residues long. With 4 bases clipped from V and 4 bases from J, the junction kept 9 bases outside the gene matches. Germline V gives CDR1 SGHDT, CDR2 YYEEEE. The DNA of the CDR3 is TGTGCCAGCAGCGGTCGACAGGGGAGGGGCACTGAAGCTTTCTTT. Its translation is CASSGRQGRGTEAFF.

The V gene is TRBV5-5, the J gene TRBJ2-2, with 7 bases identical to TRBD1. The CDR3 has 14 amino acids. Germline lookup yields CDR1 SGHKS and CDR2 YYEKEE (reference sequence). V was pared by 3 bases and J by 8 bases, with 7 bases of the junction left unmatched. CDR3 bases: TGTGCCAGCAGCTCATTTGACAGGGTAGGGGAGCTGTTTTTT. This gives the protein CASSSFDRVGELFF.

The CDR3 region has the DNA TGCGCCAGCCAGACGTTGGTGTCCACAGATACGCAGTATTTT. It encodes CASQTLVSTDTQYF. The chain couples TRBV5-1 to TRBJ2-3; D not certain. V dropped 7 bases and J dropped 2 bases, with 14 bases sitting between them. The germline V gene has CDR1 SGHRS and CDR2 YFSETQ. The CDR3 sequence is 14 residues long.

V is TRBV30 and J is TRBJ1-3, with TRBD1 as a possible D gene (5 bases). V lost 2 bases and J lost 0, with 14 bases in between. Germline loops: CDR1 GTSNPN, CDR2 SVGIG (reference sequence). CDR3 length: 16 amino acids. The CDR3 loop is CAWSIQGASSGNTIYF. CDR3 in DNA: TGTGCCTGGAGTATCCAGGGAGCCTCCTCTGGAAACACCATATATTTT.

V gene TRBV30 combines with J gene TRBJ1-1, with a weak D call TRBD1 (5 bases). The CDR3 length is 15 residues. Per the germline V gene, CDR1 is GTSNPN and CDR2 is SVGIG (reference sequence). Trimming pared 3 bases from V and 0 bases from J, leaving 14 bases between. CDR3 amino acids: CAWSGTSNLNTEAFF. The CDR3 coding sequence is TGTGCCTGGAGCGGGACCTCGAACTTGAACACTGAAGCTTTCTTT. The variable domain in full, completed from reference TRBV30 and TRBJ1-1, reads SQTIHQWPATLVQPVGSPLSLECTVEGTSNPNLYWYRQAAGRGLQLLFYSVGIGQISSEVPQNLSASRPQDRQFILSSKKLLLSDSGFYLCAWSGTSNLNTEAFFGQGTRLTVV.

The J gene is TRBJ2-3, the V gene TRBV9, with 8 bases matching TRBD2. Germline V gene data show CDR1 as SGDLS and CDR2 as YYNGEE. V shed 0 bases and J 6 bases; nucleotides not matched to a gene: 9. The CDR3 has 16 amino acids. The CDR3 nucleotides read TGTGCCAGCAGCGTAGGGGTTAGCGGGGTTCAGGATACGCAGTATTTT. It encodes CASSVGVSGVQDTQYF.

About this clone: Different DNA sequences within this sample yield the same CDR3. The chain has TRBV5-1 and TRBJ1-4; 7 nucleotides align to TRBD1. Germline lookup yields CDR1 SGHRS and CDR2 YFSETQ. CDR3 length: 13 residues. The V and J ends lost 2 bases and 6 bases, in that order; junction bases with no gene match: 1. The CDR3 region has the DNA TGCGCCAGCAGCTTCGGGACAGATGAAAAACTGTTTTTT. Its translation is CASSFGTDEKLFF. The variable domain in full, completed from reference TRBV5-1 and TRBJ1-4, reads KAGVTQTPRYLIKTRGQQVTLSCSPISGHRSVSWYQQTPGQGLQFLFEYFSETQRNKGNFPGRFSGRQFSNSRSEMNVSTLELGDSALYLCASSFGTDEKLFFGSGTQLSVL.

J is TRBJ1-1 and V is TRBV18; D gene ambiguous. This CDR3 has 15 amino acids. V was pared by 2 bases and J by 1 base, with 11 bases between. Germline CDR1 reads KGHSH; CDR2 reads LQKENI. The CDR3 sequence: CASSPNYPPNTEAFF. The CDR3 nucleotides are TGTGCCAGCTCACCAAATTACCCACCGAACACTGAAGCTTTCTTT.